Below, 19 T cell receptor beta chains from the same sample are listed, as sequenced in a study of T cells in Graves' hyperthyroidism and ophthalmopathy. The investigators amplified TCR beta CDR3 regions from RNA transcripts. First-round RT-PCR of the TCR CDR3 relied on the HTBI primer set. MiXCR, applied by TCRdb to the multiplex PCR reads, yields one record per CDR3 protein. The sample lists around 260,000 distinct CDR3 sequences, less than 30% occurring once. Sequenced material: blood. These receptors were obtained from a man aged 35 to 55 with Graves' hyperthyroidism that later progressed to Graves' ophthalmopathy.

This clonotype was seen ten or more times. CDR3 sequence reads: CASSFPVPGLAGNQETQYF. The CDR3, as DNA: TGTGCCAGCAGTTTTCCGGTCCCGGGACTAGCGGGTAACCAAGAGACCCAGTACTTC. V is TRBV28 and J is TRBJ2-5, with TRBD2 matching over 12 bases. The CDR3 runs to 19 residues. Per the germline V gene, CDR1 is MDHEN and CDR2 is SYDVKM. Trimming at V came to 3 bases and at J to 0 bases, leaving 11 bases not matched to a gene.

Ten or more counts support this clonotype. J is TRBJ2-7 and V is TRBV4-1; TRBD1 agrees at 11 bases. Trimming removed 1 base from V and 4 bases from J; junction bases left unmatched: 3. CDR3 length: 15 residues. Germline CDR1 MGHRA, CDR2 YSYEKL. CDR3: CASSQVGTGGYEQYF. DNA for the CDR3: TGCGCCAGCAGCCAAGTAGGGACAGGGGGTTACGAGCAGTACTTC.

This clonotype was observed at least ten times. The V gene is TRBV5-6, the J gene TRBJ1-2; no reliable D call. The V and J ends lost 0 bases and 2 bases respectively, with 8 bases between them. This CDR3 has 14 amino acids. Germline loops: CDR1 SGHDT, CDR2 YYEEEE. The CDR3 bases are TGTGCCAGCAGCTTGGGGGCAGAGAACTATGGCTACACCTTC. Its protein product is CASSLGAENYGYTF. Full variable domain (remainder filled in from reference TRBV5-6 and TRBJ1-2): DAGVTQSPTHLIKTRGQQVTLRCSPKSGHDTVSWYQQALGQGPQFIFQYYEEEERQRGNFPDRFSGHQFPNYSSELNVNALLLGDSALYLCASSLGAENYGYTFGSGTRLTVV.

In DNA form, the CDR3 reads TGTGCCAGTAGTCCGGCTTCGGGCACTGAAGCTTTCTTT. Translated, it gives CASSPASGTEAFF. The chain links TRBV19 to TRBJ1-1; D is unclear. CDR1 LNHDA and CDR2 SQIVND come from the germline V gene (reference sequence). This CDR3 spans 13 amino acids. The V end was cut by 5 bases, the J end by 4 bases, with 11 bases between.

This clonotype appeared a single time. The V gene is TRBV20-1, the J gene TRBJ2-7; D not resolved. The V end lost 1 base, the J end lost 5 bases, and 6 bases lay between the germline ends. CDR3 length equals 11 residues. CDR1 DFQATT and CDR2 SNEGSKA come from the germline V gene (reference sequence). The CDR3 DNA follows: TGCAGTGCTAGAGGTGTGAACGAGCAGTACTTC. This codes for CSARGVNEQYF.

In this sample, this clonotype turned up many times. This chain joins TRBV30 and TRBJ1-1; no clear D gene. Germline V gene lookup returns CDR1 GTSNPN and CDR2 SVGIG (reference sequence). Trimming took off 3 bases at V and 0 bases at J, with 5 bases between the two ends. The CDR3 consists of 12 residues. DNA of the CDR3: TGTGCCTGGAGGGTGTTGAACACTGAAGCTTTCTTT. It translates to CAWRVLNTEAFF.

The J gene is TRBJ1-2, the V gene TRBV14; no clear D. From germline, CDR1 is SGHDN and CDR2 FVKESK. The V and J ends lost 4 bases and 6 bases respectively, with 18 bases between them. The CDR3 has 15 amino acids. CDR3 nucleotides: TGTGCCAGCAGCCCGCACACTGCCCAATGGAATGGCTACACCTTC. This codes for CASSPHTAQWNGYTF. Together with reference TRBV14 and TRBJ1-2, the CDR3 gives the full variable domain: EAGVTQFPSHSVIEKGQTVTLRCDPISGHDNLYWYRRVMGKEIKFLLHFVKESKQDESGMPNNRFLAERTGGTYSTLKVQPAELEDSGVYFCASSPHTAQWNGYTFGSGTRLTVV.

This clonotype was counted many times. The chain combines TRBV6-5 with TRBJ1-2; the match to TRBD1 covers 7 bases. This CDR3 is 13 amino acids long. The V segment lost 2 bases and the J segment 7 bases; nucleotides outside the gene matches: 4. From germline, CDR1 is MNHEY and CDR2 SVGAGI. This CDR3 reads CASSYGQDLGYTF. In DNA, the CDR3 is TGTGCCAGCAGTTACGGACAGGACCTTGGCTACACCTTC.

J is TRBJ2-2 and V is TRBV12-3 or TRBV12-4; D is unclear. Trimming pared 6 bases from V and 0 bases from J, leaving 8 bases between. This CDR3 has 14 amino acids. The CDR3 DNA is TGTGCCAGCAGGAATCCCCCGAACACCGGGGAGCTGTTTTTT. Translating gives CASRNPPNTGELFF.

V usage is TRBV6-2 or TRBV6-3 and J usage is TRBJ1-2, with D uncertain. Looked up from germline, CDR1 is MNHEY and CDR2 is SVGEGT. The V gene lost 1 base and the J gene lost 8 bases, with 8 bases spanning the gap. The CDR3 runs to 12 residues. The CDR3 sequence is CASSYLGEGYTF. CDR3 DNA sequence: TGTGCCAGCAGTTACTTGGGCGAAGGCTACACCTTC.

This clonotype was detected many times. The CDR3 reads CSAPPAGLETQYF. In nucleotides, the CDR3 is TGCAGTGCCCCCCCGGCGGGTTTAGAGACCCAGTACTTC. The chain employs TRBV20-1 and TRBJ2-5; D is possibly TRBD2 (5 bases). CDR1 and CDR2 from the germline V gene are DFQATT and SNEGSKA (reference sequence). The CDR3 has 13 amino acids. Trimming removed 6 bases at V and 4 bases at J, with 15 bases between.

V is TRBV6-5 and J is TRBJ2-2, with D possibly called TRBD1 or TRBD2 (6 bases each). V lost 1 base, J lost 5 bases, and 17 bases lay in between. The CDR3 runs to 17 residues. CDR1 MNHEY and CDR2 SVGAGI come from the germline V gene. DNA for the CDR3: TGTGCCAGCAGTTACTGGGGGGCAGCCAGTGGAACCGGGGAGCTGTTTTTT. It is translated as CASSYWGAASGTGELFF.

This clonotype occurred a few times. This chain connects TRBV6-2 or TRBV6-3 to TRBJ1-1; TRBD1 might be the D (6 bases). V lost 5 bases, J lost 5 bases, and 12 bases lay in between. The CDR3 loop spans 13 amino acids. CDR1 and CDR2 (germline): MNHEY, SVGEGT. CDR3 loop: CASSTGSGTEAFF. For the CDR3, the DNA is TGTGCCAGCAGTACAGGGTCGGGGACTGAAGCTTTCTTT.

The chain combines TRBV6-1 with TRBJ2-7; tentatively, D is TRBD1 or TRBD2 (5 bases each). The V gene's germline CDR1 is MNHNS and CDR2 SASEGT. V lost 8 bases, J lost 4 bases, and 12 bases lay in between. This CDR3 region has 12 residues. CDR3 sequence reads: CASAGAAYEQYF. The CDR3, as DNA: TGTGCCAGCGCCGGGGCAGCGTACGAGCAGTACTTC.

J is TRBJ2-5 and V is TRBV12-3 or TRBV12-4; perhaps TRBD1 as D (6 bases). V was trimmed by 4 bases and J by 7 bases, leaving 13 bases between them. This CDR3 region has 13 residues. CDR3 in amino acids: CASSSDSSRTQYF. In DNA form, the CDR3 reads TGTGCCAGCAGTTCGGACAGCTCCAGGACCCAGTACTTC.

This clonotype has more than one count but fewer than ten. The genes are TRBV20-1 and TRBJ2-4; tentatively, D is TRBD1 (6 bases). Per germline, CDR1 DFQATT and CDR2 SNEGSKA (reference sequence). Trimming took off 6 bases at V and 0 bases at J, with 15 bases between the two ends. The CDR3 runs 15 residues. The CDR3 reads CSAQNRELAKNIQYF. Written as DNA, the CDR3 is TGCAGTGCGCAGAACAGGGAGCTAGCCAAAAACATTCAGTACTTC.

The chain carries TRBV30 and TRBJ1-4; D is unresolved. CDR1 is GTSNPN and CDR2 is SVGIG in the germline V gene (reference sequence). The CDR3 contains 14 residues. V lost 4 bases, J lost 0 bases, and 9 bases lay in between. The DNA for the CDR3 is TGTGCCTGGAATCCAACCTCAACTAATGAAAAACTGTTTTTT. Encoded protein: CAWNPTSTNEKLFF.

V and J are TRBV6-1 and TRBJ2-5; 11 bases are a match to TRBD2. V lost 6 bases to trimming and J lost 2 bases; unmatched junction nucleotides: 11. This CDR3 region has 17 residues. Germline-derived CDR1 and CDR2 are MNHNS and SASEGT. The CDR3 region has the DNA TGTGCCAGCAGCGAGACCTCCGGGACTAGCGGTCAAGAGACCCAGTACTTC. Translated, it gives CASSETSGTSGQETQYF.

This clonotype was counted many times. The chain joins TRBV27 to TRBJ1-2; no firm D call. The CDR3 is 13 residues long. V was trimmed by 6 bases and J by 4 bases, leaving 12 bases between them. CDR1 is MNHEY and CDR2 is SMNVEV in the germline V gene (reference sequence). This chain's CDR3 is CASRALGPYGYTF. DNA for the CDR3: TGTGCCAGCAGGGCCCTTGGGCCCTATGGCTACACCTTC.